The clone carrying this T cell receptor beta chain was seen once. One end of the junction is discordant with germline, which a read error may explain. The data originate from a study of CD4 and CD8 cells across lung adenocarcinoma regions. TCRdb re-called the PCR reads with MiXCR, one entry per CDR3 protein. The sample contains some 19,000 distinct CDR3 sequences, around 51% of which appear only once. The germline gives CDR1 MRHNA, CDR2 SNTAGT. The length of the CDR3 is 10 residues. The patients had localized lung adenocarcinoma, a non-small cell subtype. This rearrangement joins TRBV6-4 to TRBJ2-1; a possible D gene is TRBD1 (6 bases). This sequence was found in a female donor with lung adenocarcinoma. The CD4 and CD8 labels of this study may be unreliable. Material for sequencing was CD8+ T cells from the center of a lung tumor. CDR3 sequence: CASSGGEQFF. CDR3 sequence (DNA): TGTGCCAGTAGTGGGGGCGAGCAGTTCTTC.